Following are 27 T cell receptor beta chains from one sample sequenced in a study of blood T cell repertoires in COVID-19. Method: immunoSEQ multiplex PCR; TCRdb's copy keeps in-frame clones and lacks some. The profile shows a few hundred thousand clones, roughly nine tenths of them singletons. The material sequenced was PBMCs or T cells enriched from blood (not recorded which). The receptors were gathered from a man younger than 40 who had recovered from COVID-19.

This clone appeared a single time. The chain couples TRBV19 to TRBJ1-2; D gene ambiguous. Deletions cut 7 bases from V and 3 bases from J, with 18 bases between. The CDR3 is made up of 15 amino acids. Germline V gene data show CDR1 as LNHDA and CDR2 as SQIVND (reference sequence). CDR3 nucleotide sequence: TGTGCCAGTAACGGTCCGGGATTTTCTTACTATGGCTACACCTTC. It encodes CASNGPGFSYYGYTF.

This clone was seen repeatedly, ten times or more. The sample carries other DNA sequences with the same CDR3. The chain uses TRBV6-5 and TRBJ2-7; tentative D call: TRBD2 (5 bases). Trimming shortened V by 0 bases and J by 5 bases, and 8 bases separated the two germline ends. The CDR3 is made up of 13 amino acids. Per germline, CDR1 MNHEY and CDR2 SVGAGI. CDR3 sequence (DNA): TGTGCCAGCAGTTACTCGAGAGGGCACGAGCAGTACTTC. This encodes CASSYSRGHEQYF.

The gene calls are TRBV6-1 and TRBJ1-1, with D unresolved. The CDR3 runs to 11 residues. Germline CDR1 and CDR2: MNHNS and SASEGT. Trimming pared 1 base from V and 9 bases from J, leaving 6 bases between. This CDR3 reads CASSEGRQAFF. DNA for the CDR3: TGTGCCAGCAGTGAAGGGAGGCAAGCTTTCTTT.

The V and J genes are TRBV10-3 and TRBJ1-1; 8 positions match TRBD1. CDR1 and CDR2 (germline): ENHRY, SYGVKD. There are 15 residues in the CDR3. V trimming: 6 bases; J trimming: 5 bases; junction bases outside the gene matches: 11. CDR3 residues: CAISRSGGQLTEAFF. The CDR3 DNA follows: TGTGCCATCAGCCGATCAGGGGGCCAATTGACTGAAGCTTTCTTT.

The rearrangement uses TRBV11-2 and TRBJ1-3, with D perhaps matching TRBD1 (6 bases). The V gene's germline CDR1 is SGHAT and CDR2 FQNNGV. This CDR3 comprises 15 residues. Trimming left V 5 bases short and J 0 bases short, with 11 bases between. The CDR3 here is CASSRDRTSGNTIYF. As DNA, the CDR3 is TGTGCCAGCAGCCGAGACAGGACCTCTGGAAACACCATATATTTT.

V gene TRBV28 combines with J gene TRBJ2-5; possibly TRBD2 for D (5 bases). CDR3 size: 11 residues. Trimming stripped 4 bases from V and 10 bases from J, with 10 bases between. Germline V gene lookup returns CDR1 MDHEN and CDR2 SYDVKM. The CDR3 nucleotides read TGTGCCAGCAGTTCCTTCCGGGACCAGTACTTC. Its translation: CASSSFRDQYF.

The J gene is TRBJ1-3, the V gene TRBV10-3; 10 bases agree with TRBD1. The CDR3 length is 13 residues. J lost 4 bases, V lost 9 bases, and 3 bases had no gene match. Germline V gives CDR1 ENHRY, CDR2 SYGVKD. The DNA of the CDR3 is TGTGCCATGGGACAGGGGACCGGAAACACCATATATTTT. Protein product: CAMGQGTGNTIYF.

The chain joins TRBV12-3 or TRBV12-4 to TRBJ1-2; perhaps TRBD1 as D (5 bases). The CDR3 is made up of 12 amino acids. Trimming pared 5 bases from V and 4 bases from J, leaving 8 bases between. The CDR3: CASSQGFYGYTF. CDR3 nucleotide sequence: TGTGCCAGCAGTCAGGGCTTCTATGGCTACACCTTC.

A single count supports this clone. The rearrangement joins TRBV4-2 to TRBJ2-2; D remains ambiguous. The V end was cut by 0 bases, the J end by 7 bases, with 21 bases between. The CDR3 loop spans 18 amino acids. From germline, CDR1 is LGHNA and CDR2 YNFKEQ. As DNA, the CDR3 is TGTGCCAGCAGCCAAGATCCCTTATTGAGGTTGAACGGCGGGGAGCTGTTTTTT. Protein: CASSQDPLLRLNGGELFF.

The chain combines TRBV28 with TRBJ1-5; 8 nucleotides line up with TRBD1. The ends lost 6 bases at V and 11 bases at J; junction bases unmatched: 12. Per the germline V gene, CDR1 is MDHEN and CDR2 is SYDVKM. The CDR3 loop spans 14 amino acids. In nucleotides, the CDR3 is TGTGCCAGCAGCCTCAGACAGGGGCTGCAGGCCCAGCATTTT. Its translation is CASSLRQGLQAQHF.

CDR3 bases: TGCGCCAGCAGCTCACCCCCGGGACAGACGAACACCGGGGAGCTGTTTTTT. Amino acids: CASSSPPGQTNTGELFF. The chain has TRBV5-1 and TRBJ2-2; 7 nucleotides line up with TRBD1. The CDR3 spans 17 residues. Germline V gives CDR1 SGHRS, CDR2 YFSETQ. Trimming removed 3 bases from V and 0 bases from J; junction bases left unmatched: 8.

The chain joins TRBV20-1 to TRBJ2-3; D is unresolved. This CDR3 contains 11 residues. The germline V gene has CDR1 DFQATT and CDR2 SNEGSKA (reference sequence). The germline V and J ends were trimmed by 6 bases and 1 base, with 5 bases remaining between them. The CDR3 nucleotides read TGCAGTGCAGCCCGCACAGATACGCAGTATTTT. Its translation: CSAARTDTQYF.

This clone was observed a few times. The gene calls are TRBV12-5 and TRBJ1-5; D may be TRBD1 (6 bases). The germline V gene encodes CDR1 LGHNT and CDR2 FRNRAP. Trimming left V 4 bases short and J 5 bases short, with 15 bases between. This CDR3 has 15 residues. Here the CDR3 reads CASGSSGVHHQPQHF. In DNA, the CDR3 is TGTGCTAGTGGTTCTTCAGGGGTTCATCATCAGCCCCAGCATTTT.

The chain is built from TRBV11-2 and TRBJ1-4, with TRBD1 matching over 8 bases. Trimming took 4 bases from V and 14 from J; bases not matched to a gene: 6. CDR3 length: 12 residues. Germline lookup yields CDR1 SGHAT and CDR2 FQNNGV. CDR3 in DNA: TGTGCCAGCAGCTCCACGACAGGGGTGCTGTTTTTT. This translates into CASSSTTGVLFF.

The rearrangement joins TRBV12-3 or TRBV12-4 to TRBJ2-7; D perhaps matches TRBD1 (5 bases). V shed 6 bases and J shed 4 bases, with 10 bases lying between them. The CDR3 sequence is 12 residues long. CDR3: CASSNQGYEQYF. CDR3 nucleotide sequence: TGTGCCAGCAGCAACCAGGGTTACGAGCAGTACTTC.

This clone appeared once. The V call is TRBV19, the J call TRBJ2-4, with 12 positions matching TRBD2. Germline values: CDR1 LNHDA, CDR2 SQIVND (reference sequence). Losses at the gene ends were 2 bases for V and 8 bases for J; bases not matched to a gene: 13. The CDR3 is 18 amino acids. The CDR3 bases are TGTGCCAGTAGTATAAATCTCCTAGCGGGAGGGAGCGGGGACATTCAGTACTTC. Protein sequence: CASSINLLAGGSGDIQYF.

V and J are TRBV10-3 and TRBJ1-2; 8 bases fit TRBD1. The V and J ends lost 6 bases and 4 bases, in that order; junction bases with no gene match: 7. Germline lookup yields CDR1 ENHRY and CDR2 SYGVKD. CDR3 length: 14 residues. The CDR3 is CAIRIDRGVYGYTF. The CDR3 nucleotides read TGTGCCATCAGGATCGACAGGGGAGTCTATGGCTACACCTTC.

V gene TRBV28 combines with J gene TRBJ1-1; TRBD1 might be the D (6 bases). The CDR3 spans 13 residues. Germline values: CDR1 MDHEN, CDR2 SYDVKM. V was clipped by 4 bases and J by 2 bases, with 8 bases between them. CDR3 region: CASSSDRNTEAFF. CDR3 DNA: TGTGCCAGCAGTTCGGACAGAAACACTGAAGCTTTCTTT.

The V and J genes are TRBV10-3 and TRBJ1-4, with a tentative D call TRBD1 (5 bases). This CDR3 region has 13 residues. V was shortened by 6 bases and J by 8 bases, with 13 bases between the two germline ends. Germline values: CDR1 ENHRY, CDR2 SYGVKD. The CDR3 protein is CAIRSGRQEKLFF. CDR3 DNA sequence: TGTGCCATCAGGTCAGGACGACAGGAAAAACTGTTTTTT.

The chain is built from TRBV19 and TRBJ2-1; possible D gene TRBD2, 5 bases. CDR1 is LNHDA and CDR2 is SQIVND in the germline V gene (reference sequence). The CDR3 is made up of 14 amino acids. The V end lost 7 bases, the J end lost 0 bases, and 10 bases lay between the germline ends. The CDR3 region is CASNHGISYNEQFF. DNA for the CDR3: TGTGCCAGTAATCACGGGATCTCCTACAATGAGCAGTTCTTC.

The J gene is TRBJ2-7, the V gene TRBV5-1; 9 bases match TRBD1. Per the germline V gene, CDR1 is SGHRS and CDR2 is YFSETQ. Trimming cost V 3 bases and J 3 bases; bases outside gene matches: 7. CDR3 length: 15 amino acids. CDR3 amino acids: CASSSMPGQGYEQYF. Written as DNA, the CDR3 is TGCGCCAGCAGCTCAATGCCGGGACAGGGCTACGAGCAGTACTTC.

V usage is TRBV30 and J usage is TRBJ2-5; 8 bases are shared with TRBD2. Germline V lookup: CDR1 GTSNPN, CDR2 SVGIG (reference sequence). Trimming cost V 4 bases and J 5 bases; bases outside gene matches: 12. The CDR3 has 15 amino acids. DNA for the CDR3: TGTGCCTGGATCAAAACTAGCGGAGTAGCGGAGACCCAGTACTTC. Amino acids: CAWIKTSGVAETQYF.

V gene TRBV29-1 combines with J gene TRBJ1-2, with TRBD1 identical over 10 bases. Trimming at V came to 5 bases and at J to 7 bases, leaving 16 bases not matched to a gene. This CDR3 contains 16 residues. CDR1 and CDR2 from the germline V gene are SQVTM and ANQGSEA. The CDR3 reads CSVTGTGVLRAGGYTF. CDR3 nucleotide sequence: TGCAGCGTTACCGGGACAGGGGTTTTGAGGGCCGGTGGCTACACCTTC.

The chain is built from TRBV3-1 (or the pseudogene TRBV3-2) and TRBJ2-3; unclear D gene. This CDR3 region has 13 residues. The ends were cut back, 2 bases at V and 3 bases at J, with 6 bases in the middle. Germline lookup yields CDR1 LGHDT and CDR2 YNNKEL (reference sequence). The CDR3, as DNA: TGTGCCAGCAGCCAATTGGAGACAGATACGCAGTATTTT. Translating gives CASSQLETDTQYF.

The V and J genes are TRBV28 and TRBJ2-1, with 8 bases fitting TRBD2. Germline trimming cut 4 bases from V and 5 bases from J; bases unmatched to any gene: 4. There are 14 residues in the CDR3. CDR1 and CDR2 from the germline V gene are MDHEN and SYDVKM. The CDR3 coding sequence is TGTGCCAGCAGTTCGGGACTAGGAAACAATGAGCAGTTCTTC. Translation: CASSSGLGNNEQFF.

The chain employs TRBV5-1 and TRBJ2-7, with 8 bases lining up with TRBD1. This CDR3 has 15 residues. Germline CDR1 SGHRS, CDR2 YFSETQ. The junction had 11 bases not matched to a gene; V was cut back by 4 bases and J by 5 bases. The CDR3 here is CASSITQGGHHEQYF. CDR3 sequence (DNA): TGCGCCAGCAGCATCACACAGGGGGGACACCACGAGCAGTACTTC.

The genes are TRBV10-3 and TRBJ2-3; 10 bases map to TRBD1. Trimming cost V 6 bases and J 5 bases; bases outside gene matches: 8. The CDR3 contains 15 residues. CDR1 ENHRY and CDR2 SYGVKD come from the germline V gene. The CDR3 reads CAISVGQGGKDTQYF. CDR3 nucleotide sequence: TGTGCCATCAGCGTCGGACAGGGGGGGAAAGATACGCAGTATTTT.